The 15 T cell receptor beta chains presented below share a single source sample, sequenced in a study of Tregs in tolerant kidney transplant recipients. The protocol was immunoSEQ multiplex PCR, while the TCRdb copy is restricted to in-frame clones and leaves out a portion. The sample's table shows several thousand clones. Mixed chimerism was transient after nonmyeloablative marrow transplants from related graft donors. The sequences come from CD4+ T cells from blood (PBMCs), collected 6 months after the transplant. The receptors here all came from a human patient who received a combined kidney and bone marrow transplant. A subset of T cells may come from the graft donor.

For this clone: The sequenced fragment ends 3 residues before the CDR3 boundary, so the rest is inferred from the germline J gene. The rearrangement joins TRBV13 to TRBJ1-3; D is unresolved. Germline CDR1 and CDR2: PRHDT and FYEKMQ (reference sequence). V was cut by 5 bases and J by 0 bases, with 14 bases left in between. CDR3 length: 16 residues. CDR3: CASSPRSGLSGNTIYF. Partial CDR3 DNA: TGTGCCAGCAGCCCCCGGTCGGGTCTCTCTGGAAACACC.

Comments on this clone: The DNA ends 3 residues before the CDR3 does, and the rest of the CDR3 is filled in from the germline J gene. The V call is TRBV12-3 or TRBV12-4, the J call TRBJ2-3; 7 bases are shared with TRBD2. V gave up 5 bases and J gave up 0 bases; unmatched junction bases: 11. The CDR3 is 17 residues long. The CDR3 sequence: CASSPPPSGPSTDTQYF. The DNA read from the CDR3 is TGTGCCAGCAGTCCCCCACCTAGCGGACCTAGCACAGATACG.

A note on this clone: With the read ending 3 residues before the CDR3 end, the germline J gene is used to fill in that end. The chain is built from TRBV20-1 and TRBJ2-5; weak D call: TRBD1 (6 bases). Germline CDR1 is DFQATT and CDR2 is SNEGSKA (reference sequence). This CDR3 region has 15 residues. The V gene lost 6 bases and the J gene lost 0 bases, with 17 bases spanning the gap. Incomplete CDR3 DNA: TGCAGTGCCCCCCCCGGGACAATGTACCAAGAGACC. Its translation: CSAPPGTMYQET. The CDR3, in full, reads CSAPPGTMYQETQYF.

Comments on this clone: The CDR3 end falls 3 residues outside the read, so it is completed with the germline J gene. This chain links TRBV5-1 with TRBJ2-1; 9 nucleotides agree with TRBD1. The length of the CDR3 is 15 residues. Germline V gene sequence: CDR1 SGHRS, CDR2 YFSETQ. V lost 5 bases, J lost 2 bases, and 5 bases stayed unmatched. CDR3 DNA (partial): TGCGCCAGCAGTCCTACAGGGGGCCCCTACAATGAG. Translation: CASSPTGGPYNE. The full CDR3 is CASSPTGGPYNEQFF.

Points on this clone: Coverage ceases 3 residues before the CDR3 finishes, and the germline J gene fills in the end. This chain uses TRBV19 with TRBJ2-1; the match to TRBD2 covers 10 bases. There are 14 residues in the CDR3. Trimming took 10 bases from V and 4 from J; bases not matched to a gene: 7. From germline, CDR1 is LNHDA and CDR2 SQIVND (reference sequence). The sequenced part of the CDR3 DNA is TGTGCCACCTCTAGCGGGAGTGGGTACAATGAG. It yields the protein CATSSGSGYNE. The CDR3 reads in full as CATSSGSGYNEQFF.

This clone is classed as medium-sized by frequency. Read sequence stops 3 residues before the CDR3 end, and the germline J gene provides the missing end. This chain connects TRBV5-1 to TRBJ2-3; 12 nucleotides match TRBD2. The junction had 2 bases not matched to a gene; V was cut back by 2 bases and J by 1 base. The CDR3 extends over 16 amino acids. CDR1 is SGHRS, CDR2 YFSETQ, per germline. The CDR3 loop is CASSFGTSGRTDTQYF. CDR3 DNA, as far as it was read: TGCGCCAGCAGCTTCGGGACTAGCGGGCGCACAGATACG.

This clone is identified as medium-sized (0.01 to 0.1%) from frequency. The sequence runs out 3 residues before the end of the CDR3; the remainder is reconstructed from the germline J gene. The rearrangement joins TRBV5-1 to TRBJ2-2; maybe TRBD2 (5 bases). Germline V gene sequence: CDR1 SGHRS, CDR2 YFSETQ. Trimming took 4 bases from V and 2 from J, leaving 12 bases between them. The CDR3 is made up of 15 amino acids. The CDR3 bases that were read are TGCGCCAGCAGCATTAGCGCCACAAACACCGGGGAG. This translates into CASSISATNTGE. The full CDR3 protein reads CASSISATNTGELFF.

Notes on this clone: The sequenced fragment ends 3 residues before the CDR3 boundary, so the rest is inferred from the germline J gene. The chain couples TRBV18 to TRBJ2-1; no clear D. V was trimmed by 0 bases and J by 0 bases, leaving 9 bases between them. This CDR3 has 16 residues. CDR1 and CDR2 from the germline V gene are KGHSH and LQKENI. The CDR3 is CASSPPGAASYNEQFF. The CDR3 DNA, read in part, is TGTGCCAGCTCACCACCTGGCGCGGCCTCCTACAATGAG.

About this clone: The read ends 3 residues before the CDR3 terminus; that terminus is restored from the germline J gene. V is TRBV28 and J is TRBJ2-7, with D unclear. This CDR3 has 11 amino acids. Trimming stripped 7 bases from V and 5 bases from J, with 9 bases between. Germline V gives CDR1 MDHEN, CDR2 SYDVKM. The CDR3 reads CASNPGDEQYF. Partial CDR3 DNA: TGTGCCAGCAATCCAGGCGACGAG.

CDR3 region: CASSRQGALSNQPQHF. The CDR3 bases that were read are TGTGCCAGCAGTCGACAGGGGGCCCTTAGCAATCAGCCC. The chain joins TRBV28 to TRBJ1-5; 10 nucleotides match TRBD1. The missing CDR3 end, 3 residues past where the read stops, is filled in from the germline J gene. The germline V gene encodes CDR1 MDHEN and CDR2 SYDVKM. The V and J ends lost 5 bases and 0 bases, in that order; junction bases with no gene match: 4. The CDR3 sequence is 16 residues long.

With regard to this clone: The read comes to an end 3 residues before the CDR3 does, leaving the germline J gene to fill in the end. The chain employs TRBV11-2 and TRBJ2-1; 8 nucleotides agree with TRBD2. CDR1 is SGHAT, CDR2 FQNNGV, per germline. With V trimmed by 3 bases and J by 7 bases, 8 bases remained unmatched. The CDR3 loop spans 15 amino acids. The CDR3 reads CASSFDSGSWNEQFF. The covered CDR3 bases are TGTGCCAGCAGCTTTGACAGCGGGAGTTGGAATGAG.

The CDR3 DNA, read in part, is TGTGCCAGCCGCATAAACAGGGAGAATTCACCC. Amino acid sequence: CASRINRENSP. The complete CDR3 reads CASRINRENSPLHF. The chain employs TRBV12-3 or TRBV12-4 and TRBJ1-6, with TRBD1 as a possible D gene (6 bases). The sequence runs out 3 residues before the end of the CDR3; the remainder is reconstructed from the germline J gene. V lost 8 bases and J 7 bases, leaving 15 bases between the germline ends. The CDR3 is 14 amino acids.

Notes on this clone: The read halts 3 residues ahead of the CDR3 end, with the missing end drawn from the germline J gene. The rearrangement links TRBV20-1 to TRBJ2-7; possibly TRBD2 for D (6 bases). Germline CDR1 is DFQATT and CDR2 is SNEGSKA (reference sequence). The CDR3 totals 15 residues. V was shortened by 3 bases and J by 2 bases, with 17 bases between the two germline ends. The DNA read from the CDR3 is TGCAGTGCTAGGCCTCGACTAGGGGTCACCTACGAG. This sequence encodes CSARPRLGVTYE. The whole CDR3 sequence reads CSARPRLGVTYEQYF.

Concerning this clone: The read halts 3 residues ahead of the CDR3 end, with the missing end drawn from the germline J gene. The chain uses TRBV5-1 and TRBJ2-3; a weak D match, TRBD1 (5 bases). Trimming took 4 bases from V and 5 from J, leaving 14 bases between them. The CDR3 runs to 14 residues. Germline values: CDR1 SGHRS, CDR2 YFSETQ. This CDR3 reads CASSVAQERDTQYF. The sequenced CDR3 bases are TGCGCCAGCAGCGTAGCACAGGAGAGAGATACG.

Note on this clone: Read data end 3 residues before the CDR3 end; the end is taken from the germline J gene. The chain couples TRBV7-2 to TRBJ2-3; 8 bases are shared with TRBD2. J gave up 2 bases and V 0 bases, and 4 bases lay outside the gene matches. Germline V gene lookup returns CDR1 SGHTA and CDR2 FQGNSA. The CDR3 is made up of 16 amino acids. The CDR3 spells CASSLASGMATDTQYF. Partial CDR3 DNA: TGTGCCAGCAGCTTAGCTAGCGGGATGGCCACAGATACG.